This entry describes one T cell receptor (beta chain). This table comes from immunoSEQ multiplex PCR, and its TCRdb copy is limited to in-frame clones, with some not included. The data contain 140,000 to 150,000 clones, more than 80% of them seen just once; the ten biggest clones take up about 8%. V trimming: 1 base; J trimming: 3 bases; junction bases outside the gene matches: 5. CDR3 length equals 16 residues. CDR1 MGHRA and CDR2 YSYEKL come from the germline V gene. This record belongs to a study of blood T cell repertoires in COVID-19. As for the study in general: Acute and convalescent COVID-19 specimens originated in the United States, Italy and Spain.

The source of this sequence is a human donor with acute or convalescent COVID-19. The donor label of this sample is uncertain. The source material was peripheral blood. The gene calls are TRBV4-1 and TRBJ2-3; 9 bases fit TRBD2. The CDR3 loop is CASSQGELAGTDTQYF. The CDR3 DNA follows: TGCGCCAGCAGCCAAGGGGAGCTAGCGGGAACAGATACGCAGTATTTT.